This entry lists 27 T cell receptor beta chains sequenced from one sample in a study of identical twins (dated by TCRdb to 2016 to 2017). Library preparation employed 5' RACE. The sequencing machine was an Illumina HiSeq 2000. Using fastp at Q25 and MiXCR, TCRdb reprocessed the public reads and kept productive beta chains. When rows share a CDR3 protein, they turn into one entry using the most common DNA and genes. For this sample the table gives about 810,000 distinct CDR3 sequences, of which around an eighth were detected only once. Of the sample, around 1.6% falls within the top ten clones. The same sample was also used in a study of yellow fever vaccine responses in identical twins.

The specimen sequenced was PBMCs. The receptors derive from a woman aged 18-29 years in good health.

This chain connects TRBV12-3 or TRBV12-4 to TRBJ2-3; 8 bases align to TRBD2. Trimming took 0 bases from V and 5 from J; bases not matched to a gene: 4. The length of the CDR3 is 15 residues. The CDR3 DNA follows: TGTGCCAGCAGTTTAGCTAGCGGGATACAAGATACGCAGTATTTT. Encoded protein: CASSLASGIQDTQYF.

Many counts were recorded for this clonotype. This chain uses TRBV16 with TRBJ1-6; D may be TRBD1 (6 bases). Germline V gives CDR1 KGHSY, CDR2 FQNENV. CDR3 length equals 16 residues. V was shortened by 5 bases and J by 4 bases, with 15 bases between the two germline ends. The CDR3 region has the DNA TGTGCCAGCAGCGCCCCGAGGACAGAGTATAATTCACCCCTCCACTTT. Translated, it gives CASSAPRTEYNSPLHF.

In its sample, this clonotype was seen a few times. The chain combines TRBV3-1 with TRBJ1-4, with a tentative D call TRBD1 (5 bases). The CDR3 spans 16 residues. The germline V gene encodes CDR1 LGHDT and CDR2 YNNKEL (reference sequence). V lost 5 bases and J lost 2, with 15 bases in between. The CDR3 sequence: CASSESFGATNEKLFF. The CDR3 bases are TGTGCCAGCAGCGAAAGCTTCGGGGCTACTAATGAAAAACTGTTTTTT.

This clonotype was seen a handful of times. The J gene is TRBJ2-5, the V gene TRBV2; TRBD2 matches 12 bases. Germline V CDR1 and CDR2: SNHLY, FYNNEI. V lost 1 base and J lost 2; bases outside the gene matches: 8. This CDR3 region has 18 residues. CDR3: CASSEGSLAGGGQETQYF. In DNA form, the CDR3 reads TGTGCCAGCAGTGAAGGGAGTCTAGCGGGGGGGGGACAAGAGACCCAGTACTTC.

The CDR3 bases are TGTGCCAGCAGTTTGCGGCAGGGGTACAATCAGCCCCAGCATTTT. It specifies CASSLRQGYNQPQHF. This chain links TRBV12-3 or TRBV12-4 with TRBJ1-5; D is perhaps TRBD1 (6 bases). V was trimmed by 3 bases and J by 3 bases, leaving 12 bases between them. This CDR3 spans 15 amino acids.

The sample holds a few counts of this clonotype. This sequence joins TRBV20-1 and TRBJ2-7; D ambiguous. Germline CDR1 DFQATT, CDR2 SNEGSKA (reference sequence). Trimming shortened V by 5 bases and J by 3 bases, and 14 bases separated the two germline ends. This CDR3 comprises 13 residues. This CDR3 reads CSARKNQVYEQYV. CDR3 DNA sequence: TGCAGTGCTCGTAAGAATCAAGTCTACGAGCAGTACGTC.

The V gene is TRBV6-2 or TRBV6-3, the J gene TRBJ2-2; the match to TRBD2 covers 12 bases. Germline CDR1 reads MNHEY; CDR2 reads SVGEGT. J lost 7 bases, V lost 6 bases, and 9 bases had no gene match. The CDR3 runs 16 residues. As DNA, the CDR3 is TGTGCCAGCAGCATTAGGACTAGCGGGATGGTCGGGGAGCTGTTTTTT. Its protein is CASSIRTSGMVGELFF.

This clonotype has a handful of counts. This chain links TRBV7-8 with TRBJ1-1, with no clear D. The CDR3 runs to 14 residues. Germline CDR1 SGHVS, CDR2 FQNEAQ. V was pared by 5 bases and J by 1 base, with 11 bases between. CDR3 protein: CASSPPVRNTEAFF. CDR3 DNA sequence: TGTGCCAGCAGCCCCCCTGTTCGGAACACTGAAGCTTTCTTT.

This clonotype was seen at least ten times. The chain carries TRBV10-1 and TRBJ2-2; unclear D gene. The CDR3 runs 14 residues. The germline CDR1 and CDR2 sequences are WNHNN and SYGVQD (reference sequence). Trimming left V 3 bases short and J 6 bases short, with 11 bases between. CDR3 bases: TGCGCCAGCAGTGACCCCCCGAGATCCGGGGAGCTGTTTTTT. Its protein product is CASSDPPRSGELFF.

This clonotype has just a few counts. This sequence joins TRBV27 and TRBJ2-1, with 7 bases that match TRBD2. V dropped 7 bases and J dropped 4; count of bases not matched to a gene: 10. In germline, CDR1 is MNHEY, CDR2 SMNVEV (reference sequence). The CDR3 has 15 residues. The DNA for the CDR3 is TGTGCCAGCAATTCCAGGGAGGGCGGGTACAATGAGCAGTTCTTC. Residues: CASNSREGGYNEQFF.

This clonotype was counted only a few times. V usage is TRBV29-1 and J usage is TRBJ2-3, with D possibly matching TRBD1 (5 bases). V gave up 8 bases and J gave up 4 bases, with 13 bases separating them. CDR3 length equals 12 residues. Germline V gene sequence: CDR1 SQVTM, CDR2 ANQGSEA. The CDR3 here is CSQGKVADTQYF. Here the CDR3 DNA reads TGCAGCCAGGGTAAGGTTGCAGATACGCAGTATTTT.

The chain combines TRBV29-1 with TRBJ1-2, with no clear D. Trimming shortened V by 0 bases and J by 4 bases, and 15 bases separated the two germline ends. CDR3 length: 15 residues. Germline loops: CDR1 SQVTM, CDR2 ANQGSEA. This CDR3 is CSVEDTPENPYGYTF. The CDR3 DNA is TGCAGCGTTGAAGATACCCCAGAGAACCCCTATGGCTACACCTTC. Based on the CDR3 plus reference TRBV29-1 and TRBJ1-2, the full variable domain is SAVISQKPSRDICQRGTSLTIQCQVDSQVTMMFWYRQQPGQSLTLIATANQGSEATYESGFVIDKFPISRPNLTFSTLTVSNMSPEDSSIYLCSVEDTPENPYGYTFGSGTRLTVV.

This clonotype was found many times. The V and J genes are TRBV29-1 and TRBJ1-1; D perhaps matches TRBD1 (5 bases). Trimming removed 4 bases at V and 3 bases at J, with 9 bases between. CDR1 and CDR2 from the germline V gene are SQVTM and ANQGSEA. The CDR3 has 12 amino acids. CDR3 nucleotides: TGCAGCGTTGGCGGGGCGGACACTGAAGCTTTCTTT. Amino acids: CSVGGADTEAFF.

J is TRBJ2-5 and V is TRBV12-3 or TRBV12-4; D is possibly TRBD1 or TRBD2 (5 bases each). This CDR3 spans 15 amino acids. Trimming left V 6 bases short and J 6 bases short, with 20 bases between. CDR3: CASSHRNGGEKTQYF. Here the CDR3 DNA reads TGTGCCAGCAGCCACCGTAATGGGGGAGAGAAGACCCAGTACTTC.

The chain recombines TRBV5-6 with TRBJ1-2; D unresolved. Trimming shortened V by 2 bases and J by 4 bases, and 6 bases separated the two germline ends. CDR3 length: 12 residues. Looked up from germline, CDR1 is SGHDT and CDR2 is YYEEEE. Here the CDR3 reads CASSFRAYGYTF. The CDR3 coding sequence is TGTGCCAGCAGCTTTAGGGCCTATGGCTACACCTTC.

This clonotype was detected only a few times. The chain couples TRBV6-5 to TRBJ1-1; maybe TRBD1 (5 bases). There are 12 residues in the CDR3. Trimming removed 5 bases at V and 4 bases at J, with 8 bases between. Germline CDR1 MNHEY, CDR2 SVGAGI. CDR3 coding DNA: TGTGCCAGCAGTCGGAGGGGCACTGAAGCTTTCTTT. It translates to CASSRRGTEAFF.

The chain uses TRBV9 and TRBJ2-6; D may be TRBD1 (5 bases). V gave up 6 bases and J gave up 0 bases, with 10 bases separating them. This CDR3 comprises 15 residues. The germline V gene encodes CDR1 SGDLS and CDR2 YYNGEE. The chain's CDR3 is CASTRDSSGANVLTF. In DNA, the CDR3 is TGTGCCAGCACCAGGGATTCCTCTGGGGCCAACGTCCTGACTTTC.

This clonotype was observed a few times. V is TRBV10-3 and J is TRBJ2-3; possibly TRBD2 for D (7 bases). Trimming cost V 2 bases and J 4 bases, with 16 bases left between them. CDR3 length equals 16 residues. Germline CDR1 reads ENHRY; CDR2 reads SYGVKD. The CDR3 nucleotides are TGTGCCATCAGTGAGGGAGCGGGACATCCACCAGATACGCAGTATTTT. Translated: CAISEGAGHPPDTQYF.

The sample holds one count of this clonotype. The V and J genes are TRBV12-3 or TRBV12-4 and TRBJ2-3; 11 bases are a match to TRBD2. V dropped 10 bases and J dropped 2; count of bases not matched to a gene: 20. CDR3 length equals 19 residues. For the CDR3, the DNA is TGTGCCATCTGTTTCAGAGGTAGCGGGGGGGCCAAAATCACAGATACGCAGTATTTT. It yields the protein CAICFRGSGGAKITDTQYF.

The chain is built from TRBV4-1 and TRBJ2-1, with TRBD1 matching over 7 bases. The germline gives CDR1 MGHRA, CDR2 YSYEKL. This CDR3 is 13 amino acids long. Trimming took 2 bases from V and 9 from J; bases not matched to a gene: 4. CDR3 in amino acids: CASSQNRQGEQFF. For the CDR3, the DNA is TGCGCCAGCAGCCAAAACCGACAGGGTGAGCAGTTCTTC.

This clonotype was detected only a few times. V usage is TRBV29-1 and J usage is TRBJ2-5; the D gene is possibly TRBD1 (6 bases). CDR3 length: 12 amino acids. V shed 6 bases and J shed 4 bases, with 12 bases lying between them. Looked up from germline, CDR1 is SQVTM and CDR2 is ANQGSEA. The CDR3: CSVRVGAETQYF. CDR3 sequence (DNA): TGCAGCGTGAGGGTGGGGGCAGAGACCCAGTACTTC.

This clonotype turned up a few times. The genes are TRBV4-1 and TRBJ1-1; D is undetermined. Germline V gene data show CDR1 as MGHRA and CDR2 as YSYEKL. V lost 2 bases and J 0 bases, leaving 13 bases between the germline ends. This CDR3 has 16 residues. The CDR3 sequence is CASSQPFKGMNTEAFF. The CDR3 DNA follows: TGCGCCAGCAGCCAACCTTTTAAGGGAATGAACACTGAAGCTTTCTTT.

The chain recombines TRBV2 with TRBJ2-5, with TRBD2 as a possible D gene (5 bases). The V gene lost 5 bases and the J gene lost 2 bases, with 12 bases spanning the gap. Germline V gives CDR1 SNHLY, CDR2 FYNNEI. The CDR3 is 14 residues long. In nucleotides, the CDR3 is TGTGCCAGCAGTACCCGGACTCCTCAAGAGACCCAGTACTTC. Protein product: CASSTRTPQETQYF.

This clonotype came up many times. The chain links TRBV5-1 to TRBJ2-1, with 12 positions matching TRBD2. Germline V gene data show CDR1 as SGHRS and CDR2 as YFSETQ. The CDR3 consists of 14 residues. Trimming cost V 7 bases and J 6 bases; bases outside gene matches: 5. The CDR3 DNA reads as TGCGCCAGCGGAACTAGCGGGGGGCCCAATGAGCAGTTCTTC. Translated, it gives CASGTSGGPNEQFF.

This clonotype has ten or more counts. The genes are TRBV29-1 and TRBJ2-1; D is perhaps TRBD2 (6 bases). CDR1 SQVTM and CDR2 ANQGSEA come from the germline V gene. This CDR3 has 12 amino acids. Trimming shortened V by 3 bases and J by 6 bases, and 9 bases separated the two germline ends. The CDR3 DNA is TGCAGCGTTGAGACTAGGGTCAATGAGCAGTTCTTC. Amino acid sequence: CSVETRVNEQFF.

With regard to this clonotype: Relative to the germline gene, one junction end is altered; a read error may explain this. CDR3 sequence (DNA): TGCGCCAGCAGTTTAAGGTCCCCGGTGGGGACCCACACTGAAGCTTTCTTT. Its translation: CASSLRSPVGTHTEAFF. The chain joins TRBV12-3 or TRBV12-4 to TRBJ1-1, with D tentatively TRBD1 (5 bases). The CDR3 has 17 amino acids.

The J gene is TRBJ2-2, the V gene TRBV6-1; 10 bases line up with TRBD2. Per the germline V gene, CDR1 is MNHNS and CDR2 is SASEGT. This CDR3 is 17 amino acids long. V shed 6 bases and J 4 bases; nucleotides not matched to a gene: 11. CDR3 sequence reads: CASRQPSGSGVTGELFF. CDR3 DNA sequence: TGTGCCAGCAGGCAACCTAGCGGGAGTGGAGTCACCGGGGAGCTGTTTTTT.